The 27 T cell receptor beta chains listed next were all sequenced from one sample in a study of a mutant IDH1 vaccine in newly diagnosed glioma. Clones were sequenced by immunoSEQ multiplex PCR, and TCRdb holds only the in-frame ones, with some missing. This sample has about 50,000 clones, with 85% to 95% found just once. Which antigens these TCRs recognize remains unknown. Described time point: week 35, safety follow-up. Doses of 300 ug of mutant IDH1 20-mer peptide were given with topical imiquimod. The starting material was PBMCs, obtained from a glioma patient whose treatment included an IDH1 peptide vaccine. Source of these receptors: a man aged 50-59 years with glioma.

The genes are TRBV7-6 and TRBJ1-4; tentatively, D is TRBD1 (6 bases). Trimming removed 1 base from V and 4 bases from J, with 16 bases in between. This CDR3 spans 17 amino acids. In germline, CDR1 is SGHVS, CDR2 FNYEAQ. CDR3 DNA: TGTGCCAGCAGCTTAGAAACTGGGGGGCGCGGTAATGAAAAACTGTTTTTT. Amino acid sequence: CASSLETGGRGNEKLFF.

J is TRBJ1-2 and V is TRBV5-1, with 7 bases fitting TRBD1. The CDR3 consists of 19 residues. Germline V CDR1 and CDR2: SGHRS, YFSETQ. V trimming: 2 bases; J trimming: 0 bases; junction bases outside the gene matches: 16. CDR3 in DNA: TGCGCCAGCAGCTTTGGTGCGGGGCGGGGGACAGCTACTAACTATGGCTACACCTTC. Encoded protein: CASSFGAGRGTATNYGYTF.

The chain recombines TRBV6-5 with TRBJ1-2; 9 bases agree with TRBD1. CDR1 is MNHEY, CDR2 SVGAGI, per germline. The trim removed 7 bases at V and 2 bases at J, leaving 8 bases unmatched. The CDR3 covers 15 residues. The DNA for the CDR3 is TGTGCCAGCAAAGAGTGGGGGACAGGGAACTATGGCTACACCTTC. It is translated as CASKEWGTGNYGYTF.

A remark on this clone: One end of the junction is discordant with germline, which a read error may explain. V gene TRBV7-7 combines with J gene TRBJ2-5; D is perhaps TRBD1 (6 bases). The CDR3 spans 16 residues. Germline V gene data show CDR1 as SSHAT and CDR2 as FNYEAQ (reference sequence). The CDR3 region is CASSDTGSVGQETQYF. CDR3 in DNA: TGTGCTAGCAGCGATACAGGGTCTGTAGGCCAAGAGACCCAGTACTTC.

The chain employs TRBV7-2 and TRBJ2-3, with D unresolved. Trimming took 5 bases from V and 0 from J, leaving 6 bases between them. The CDR3 consists of 13 residues. Germline V lookup: CDR1 SGHTA, CDR2 FQGNSA. The CDR3 coding sequence is TGTGCCAGCAGCCGGGCCAGCACAGATACGCAGTATTTT. It is translated as CASSRASTDTQYF.

The chain couples TRBV7-8 to TRBJ1-5; D gene ambiguous. V gave up 7 bases and J gave up 3 bases, with 10 bases separating them. CDR1 and CDR2 from the germline V gene are SGHVS and FQNEAQ. This CDR3 has 13 amino acids. CDR3 region: CASTPGSNQPQHF. CDR3 sequence (DNA): TGTGCCAGCACGCCAGGATCCAATCAGCCCCAGCATTTT.

The DNA for the CDR3 is TGTGCCAGCAGTAGCGGGACAGGGGGGATCGATGAGCAGTTCTTC. It yields the protein CASSSGTGGIDEQFF. The genes are TRBV6-6 and TRBJ2-1, with 11 bases identical to TRBD1. Germline V CDR1 and CDR2: MNHNY, SVGAGI (reference sequence). The V gene end was trimmed by 5 bases and the J gene end by 8 bases; junction bases not matched to a gene: 8. The CDR3 covers 15 residues.

The chain uses TRBV28 and TRBJ2-5, with a possible D match to TRBD1 (5 bases). V shed 6 bases and J shed 5 bases, with 13 bases lying between them. CDR1 MDHEN and CDR2 SYDVKM come from the germline V gene. CDR3 size: 13 residues. CDR3 amino acids: CASRRTTAETQYF. DNA of the CDR3: TGTGCCAGCAGGAGGACAACGGCGGAGACCCAGTACTTC.

The chain employs TRBV28 and TRBJ1-1, with D hard to call. This CDR3 is built from 16 residues. The V and J ends lost 2 bases and 2 bases respectively, with 15 bases between them. In germline, CDR1 is MDHEN, CDR2 SYDVKM. The CDR3 nucleotides read TGTGCCAGCAGTTTACGGCCAGGACTACGCAACACTGAAGCTTTCTTT. This encodes CASSLRPGLRNTEAFF.

The gene calls are TRBV2 and TRBJ1-2; tentative D call: TRBD1 (6 bases). This CDR3 region has 10 residues. V was trimmed by 9 bases and J by 12 bases, leaving 14 bases between them. Germline V gene lookup returns CDR1 SNHLY and CDR2 FYNNEI. In DNA form, the CDR3 reads TGTGCCAGTAAACAGGGATGGGACACCTTC. This translates into CASKQGWDTF.

The CDR3 is CASRTTYEQYF. CDR3 sequence (DNA): TGTGCCAGCAGGACAACCTACGAGCAGTACTTC. The rearrangement uses TRBV6-6 and TRBJ2-7, with D uncertain. This CDR3 region has 11 residues. Germline V lookup: CDR1 MNHNY, CDR2 SVGAGI (reference sequence). With 6 bases removed from V and 2 bases from J, the gap between germline ends came to 5 bases.

This chain connects TRBV29-1 to TRBJ2-5, with D hard to call. This CDR3 comprises 12 residues. Germline assignment: CDR1 SQVTM and CDR2 ANQGSEA. The V end lost 4 bases, the J end lost 1 base, and 7 bases lay between the germline ends. CDR3: CSVGMVQETQYF. DNA of the CDR3: TGCAGCGTTGGCATGGTCCAAGAGACCCAGTACTTC.

V gene TRBV5-1 combines with J gene TRBJ1-2; no firm D call. The germline V gene has CDR1 SGHRS and CDR2 YFSETQ. The CDR3 contains 16 residues. V lost 0 bases, J lost 0 bases, and 12 bases lay in between. The CDR3 sequence is CASSLAGNPTNYGYTF. The DNA for the CDR3 is TGCGCCAGCAGCTTGGCGGGGAACCCAACTAACTATGGCTACACCTTC.

The J gene is TRBJ2-5, the V gene TRBV27, with a tentative D call TRBD2 (6 bases). V was cut by 2 bases and J by 4 bases, with 14 bases left in between. CDR3 length: 15 residues. Per the germline V gene, CDR1 is MNHEY and CDR2 is SMNVEV (reference sequence). CDR3 bases: TGTGCCAGCAGTTTACGAGGGAGGTTGGGAGAGACCCAGTACTTC. Its translation is CASSLRGRLGETQYF.

This sequence joins TRBV11-2 and TRBJ2-7, with D uncertain. The CDR3 loop spans 13 amino acids. Germline V CDR1 and CDR2: SGHAT, FQNNGV. V was clipped by 5 bases and J by 0 bases, with 8 bases between them. This chain's CDR3 is CASSLVSSYEQYF. CDR3 coding DNA: TGTGCCAGCAGCCTAGTTAGCTCCTACGAGCAGTACTTC. Based on the CDR3 plus reference TRBV11-2 and TRBJ2-7, the full variable domain is EAGVAQSPRYKIIEKRQSVAFWCNPISGHATLYWYQQILGQGPKLLIQFQNNGVVDDSQLPKDRFSAERLKGVDSTLKIQPAKLEDSAVYLCASSLVSSYEQYFGPGTRLTVT.

The chain employs TRBV5-1 and TRBJ2-6; either TRBD1 or TRBD2 may supply D (5 bases each). CDR1 is SGHRS and CDR2 is YFSETQ in the germline V gene. This CDR3 region has 16 residues. Trimming took off 0 bases at V and 4 bases at J, with 11 bases between the two ends. The DNA of the CDR3 is TGCGCCAGCAGCTTGGTGGCCGGGACCGGGGCCAACGTCCTGACTTTC. Protein: CASSLVAGTGANVLTF.

The chain combines TRBV28 with TRBJ1-2; D is perhaps TRBD1 (5 bases). There are 13 residues in the CDR3. V lost 6 bases, J lost 3 bases, and 11 bases lay in between. Germline CDR1 is MDHEN and CDR2 is SYDVKM. Here the CDR3 DNA reads TGTGCCAGCAGAACCGGGACGGACTATGGCTACACCTTC. Protein: CASRTGTDYGYTF.

This clone was picked up a small number of times. V gene TRBV9 combines with J gene TRBJ1-2, with D possibly TRBD1 on 6 matching bases. V lost 1 base and J lost 6, with 13 bases in between. There are 14 residues in the CDR3. Germline V gives CDR1 SGDLS, CDR2 YYNGEE. CDR3 sequence: CASSVTTGLDGYTF. The CDR3, as DNA: TGTGCCAGCAGCGTAACAACAGGGCTCGATGGCTACACCTTC.

The chain uses TRBV4-1 and TRBJ2-7; tentatively, D is TRBD2 (8 bases). CDR1 is MGHRA and CDR2 is YSYEKL in the germline V gene. The CDR3 consists of 16 residues. The germline V and J ends were trimmed by 2 bases and 2 bases, with 16 bases remaining between them. The CDR3 is CASSQPLAGQPYEQYF. The DNA of the CDR3 is TGCGCCAGCAGCCAACCCTTAGCGGGACAGCCCTACGAGCAGTACTTC.

This chain connects TRBV7-3 to TRBJ1-5, with D unresolved. Germline CDR1 SGHTA, CDR2 FQGTGA. The CDR3 is 15 residues long. Trimming took 1 base from V and 0 from J, leaving 7 bases between them. CDR3: CASSLNGYSNQPQHF. The CDR3 nucleotides are TGTGCCAGCAGCTTAAACGGGTATAGCAATCAGCCCCAGCATTTT.

The J gene is TRBJ2-2, the V gene TRBV6-5, with D possibly matching TRBD1 (5 bases). The CDR3 sequence is 16 residues long. Germline assignment: CDR1 MNHEY and CDR2 SVGAGI. V dropped 2 bases and J dropped 4 bases, with 14 bases sitting between them. The CDR3 DNA is TGTGCCAGCAGTTACCACCGGTCAGGGCGCACCGGGGAGCTGTTTTTT. It translates to CASSYHRSGRTGELFF.

The V call is TRBV4-1, the J call TRBJ1-1; the D gene is possibly TRBD1 (5 bases). V was cut by 0 bases and J by 6 bases, with 20 bases left in between. Germline lookup yields CDR1 MGHRA and CDR2 YSYEKL. The CDR3 is 17 residues long. This chain's CDR3 is CASSQDGTGSFLPEAFF. The DNA of the CDR3 is TGCGCCAGCAGCCAAGATGGAACAGGCTCATTTCTTCCTGAAGCTTTCTTT.

By share, this clone ranks as medium-sized. This chain connects TRBV6-5 to TRBJ2-1; TRBD2 matches 12 bases. The CDR3 sequence is 15 residues long. CDR1 is MNHEY, CDR2 SVGAGI, per germline. The ends lost 0 bases at V and 10 bases at J; junction bases unmatched: 4. The CDR3 here is CASSYSTSGGAEQFF. The CDR3 region has the DNA TGTGCCAGCAGTTACTCGACTAGCGGGGGAGCAGAGCAGTTCTTC.

The chain carries TRBV6-6 and TRBJ2-7; weak D call: TRBD1 (6 bases). V was trimmed by 2 bases and J by 2 bases, leaving 10 bases between them. The CDR3 length is 14 residues. Germline V lookup: CDR1 MNHNY, CDR2 SVGAGI (reference sequence). The CDR3 region is CASSYRRDTYEQYF. The CDR3 DNA is TGTGCCAGCAGTTACCGCCGGGACACCTACGAGCAGTACTTC.

The rearrangement joins TRBV5-1 to TRBJ2-7; D gene unclear. The CDR3 sequence is 15 residues long. Germline V gives CDR1 SGHRS, CDR2 YFSETQ. V lost 0 bases and J 0 bases, leaving 10 bases between the germline ends. CDR3 sequence: CASSLVVRSSYEQYF. The CDR3 nucleotides are TGCGCCAGCAGCTTGGTAGTGCGGAGCTCCTACGAGCAGTACTTC.

The genes are TRBV15 and TRBJ1-2; 11 bases match TRBD1. The CDR3 sequence is 16 residues long. J lost 7 bases, V lost 2 bases, and 9 bases had no gene match. CDR1 and CDR2 (germline): LNHNV, YYDKDF (reference sequence). The CDR3 spells CATSRSLGQGAFGYTF. CDR3 sequence (DNA): TGTGCCACCAGCAGATCACTCGGACAGGGGGCATTTGGCTACACCTTC.

The chain recombines TRBV5-1 with TRBJ2-3; tentative D call: TRBD1 (6 bases). V was clipped by 0 bases and J by 2 bases, with 10 bases between them. Germline V gene sequence: CDR1 SGHRS, CDR2 YFSETQ. The CDR3 runs to 15 residues. CDR3 loop: CASSLDRDTTDTQYF. CDR3 DNA sequence: TGCGCCAGCAGCTTGGACAGGGACACCACAGATACGCAGTATTTT. The complete variable domain, with remaining parts taken from reference TRBV5-1 and TRBJ2-3, reads KAGVTQTPRYLIKTRGQQVTLSCSPISGHRSVSWYQQTPGQGLQFLFEYFSETQRNKGNFPGRFSGRQFSNSRSEMNVSTLELGDSALYLCASSLDRDTTDTQYFGPGTRLTVL.